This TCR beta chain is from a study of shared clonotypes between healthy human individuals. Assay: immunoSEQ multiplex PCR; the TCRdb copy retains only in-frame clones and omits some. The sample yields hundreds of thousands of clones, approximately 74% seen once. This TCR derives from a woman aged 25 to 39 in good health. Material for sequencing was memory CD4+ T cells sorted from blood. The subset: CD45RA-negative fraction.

The CDR3 sequence: CSVAGTEAPGAAFF. The CDR3 DNA is TGCAGCGTTGCCGGGACAGAGGCCCCTGGTGCGGCTTTCTTT. V usage is TRBV29-1 and J usage is TRBJ1-1; TRBD1 matches at 7 bases. The CDR3 spans 14 residues. After removal of 4 bases from V and 11 bases from J, the junction contained 16 bases not matched to a gene. Per the germline V gene, CDR1 is SQVTM and CDR2 is ANQGSEA. The full variable domain, in which reference TRBV29-1 and TRBJ1-1 provide the parts outside the CDR3, is SAVISQKPSRDICQRGTSLTIQCQVDSQVTMMFWYRQQPGQSLTLIATANQGSEATYESGFVIDKFPISRPNLTFSTLTVSNMSPEDSSIYLCSVAGTEAPGAAFFGQGTRLTVV.